This record covers a single TCR beta chain. In the original processing: Reference gene primer amplification gave nucleated cell count estimates. The assay was immunoSEQ multiplex PCR, and TCRdb's table has in-frame clones only and misses some. V, J and clone size reflect that table, while D and trimming were determined from the DNA. Of 85,000 or so clones listed, nearly 95% were seen once; the top ten hold around 4.2%. The data derive from a study of blood T cell repertoires in COVID-19. In the study overall: Acute and convalescent COVID-19 samples came from the United States, Italy and Spain. PBMCs, B-cell-depleted T cells, or T cells provided the cDNA or gDNA that made up the material.

Specimen: peripheral blood. The TCR comes from a human donor with active COVID-19. The donor label of this sample is uncertain.

Here the CDR3 DNA reads TGTGCCAGCAAGGTAGGGGGGGTTGATCAGCCCCAGCATTTT. As protein: CASKVGGVDQPQHF. The chain has TRBV6-5 and TRBJ1-5; possible D gene TRBD1, 6 bases. V lost 7 bases and J 5 bases, leaving 15 bases between the germline ends. The CDR3 is made up of 14 amino acids. Germline V gene data show CDR1 as MNHEY and CDR2 as SVGAGI.